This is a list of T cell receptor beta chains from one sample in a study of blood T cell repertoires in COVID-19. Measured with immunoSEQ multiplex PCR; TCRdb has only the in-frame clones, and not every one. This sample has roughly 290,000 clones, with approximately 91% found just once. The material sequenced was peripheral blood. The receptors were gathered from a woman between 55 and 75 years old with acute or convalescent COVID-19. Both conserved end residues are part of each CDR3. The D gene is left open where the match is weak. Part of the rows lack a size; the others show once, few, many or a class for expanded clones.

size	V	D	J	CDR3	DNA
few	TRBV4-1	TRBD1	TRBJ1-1	CASSQTGAGAFF	TGCGCCAGCAGCCAAACAGGGGCTGGAGCTTTCTTT
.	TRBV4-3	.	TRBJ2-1	CASSQIGGAYNEQFF	TGCGCCAGCAGCCAAATCGGGGGTGCCTACAATGAGCAGTTCTTC
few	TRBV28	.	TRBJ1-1	CASETQGLNTEAFF	TGTGCCAGCGAAACACAGGGATTGAACACTGAAGCTTTCTTT
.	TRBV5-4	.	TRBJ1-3	CASSQGQGNTIYF	TGTGCCAGCAGTCAGGGGCAAGGAAACACCATATATTTT
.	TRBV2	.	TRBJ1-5	CASSQGSSNQPQHF	TGTGCCAGCAGTCAGGGGTCTAGCAATCAGCCCCAGCATTTT
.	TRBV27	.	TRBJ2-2	CASSLSIRVNTGELFF	TGTGCCAGCAGTTTATCGATCAGGGTCAACACCGGGGAGCTGTTTTTT
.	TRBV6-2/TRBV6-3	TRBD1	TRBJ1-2	CASSYPGQGDGYTF	TGTGCCAGCAGTTACCCGGGACAGGGGGATGGCTACACCTTC
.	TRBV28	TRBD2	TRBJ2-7	CASSVSGGSYEQYF	TGTGCCAGCAGTGTCTCGGGGGGCTCCTACGAGCAGTACTTC
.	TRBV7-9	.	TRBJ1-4	CASRSSFKEKLFF	TGTGCCAGCAGGAGCTCGTTTAAGGAAAAACTGTTTTTT
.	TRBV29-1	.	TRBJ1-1	CSVGTFFEAFF	TGCAGCGTTGGGACTTTTTTCGAAGCTTTCTTT
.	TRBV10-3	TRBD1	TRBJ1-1	CAISARGPESEAFF	TGTGCCATCAGTGCAAGGGGGCCGGAATCTGAAGCTTTCTTT
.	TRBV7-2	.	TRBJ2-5	CASSFDIQETQYF	TGTGCCAGCAGCTTCGACATTCAAGAGACCCAGTACTTC
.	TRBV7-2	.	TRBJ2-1	CASSRLWGESYNEQFF	TGTGCCAGCAGCCGCTTATGGGGGGAGTCTTACAATGAGCAGTTCTTC
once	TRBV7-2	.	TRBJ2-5	CASSLSQERETQYF	TGTGCCAGCAGCTTGTCCCAAGAGAGAGAGACCCAGTACTTC
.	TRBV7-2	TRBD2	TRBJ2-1	CASSSFSGTAYNEQFF	TGTGCCAGCAGCTCCTTTAGCGGGACCGCTTACAATGAGCAGTTCTTC